This T cell receptor beta chain came from a study of T cell repertoires in cytomegalovirus infection (dated by TCRdb to about 2019). For the wider study: Alongside well-studied HLA-B-restricted epitopes, the peptide stimulations were aimed at recently identified HLA-C-restricted CMV epitopes, whose presentation resists viral immunomodulation. The HLA type of each donor mattered for the analysis, because public TCR beta signatures pointed to carriage of CMV infection along with the matching HLA type.

General conclusions and limits of the study: The ex vivo response was dominated by HLA-C-restricted CMV-specific TCR beta clonotypes, which also provided the single most frequent clonotype in two of eight donors. In both this cohort and an independent roughly 350-donor cohort, the cumulative frequency of public TCR beta family members distinguished carriers of CMV infection plus the relevant HLA type.

Data came from an Illumina HiSeq 1500. TCRdb reworked the public reads: Q25 trimming with fastp, MiXCR clone assembly, productive beta chains retained. Each record represents a unique CDR3 protein, reported with the most common genes and DNA among its rows. The table for this sample lists about 52,000 distinct CDR3 sequences; around 18% of them were counted only once. Clones ranked in the top ten supply more than 55% of the sample. Relative to germline, V is 5 bases shorter and J is 0 bases shorter, with 11 bases between their ends. Spanning cysteine to phenylalanine, the CDR3 consists of 16 amino acids. The read is trimmed to its CDR3 DNA, 48 bases read in frame from base 1. CDR1 and CDR2, per the germline V gene, are SGHVS and FQNEAQ. A word on this clonotype: The specificity of this receptor is unknown. No base quality information exists; no much larger clone differs at one position.

In the paper's terms, the treatment or condition label means: in vitro stimulation with specific CMV peptide epitopes to enrich CMV-specific T cells. In this chain, TRBV7-8 is recombined with TRBJ2-6; the D gene assignment is ambiguous. The source is a human donor in good health (CMV status not recorded). Some clones in this sample may be carry-over from other donors' samples. The source material was CD8+ T cells from cultured PBMCs, sampled from culture after CMV antigen stimulation. The sequenced DNA: TGTGCCAGCAGCCCTGGCCAGCCCTCTGGGGCCAACGTCCTGACTTTC. This translates into CASSPGQPSGANVLTF. When the CDR3 is completed using the reference TRBV7-8 and TRBJ2-6 genes on either side, the full variable domain is GAGVSQSPRYKVAKRGQDVALRCDPISGHVSLFWYQQALGQGPEFLTYFQNEAQLDKSGLPSDRFFAERPEGSVSTLKIQRTQQEDSAVYLCASSPGQPSGANVLTFGAGSRLTVL.